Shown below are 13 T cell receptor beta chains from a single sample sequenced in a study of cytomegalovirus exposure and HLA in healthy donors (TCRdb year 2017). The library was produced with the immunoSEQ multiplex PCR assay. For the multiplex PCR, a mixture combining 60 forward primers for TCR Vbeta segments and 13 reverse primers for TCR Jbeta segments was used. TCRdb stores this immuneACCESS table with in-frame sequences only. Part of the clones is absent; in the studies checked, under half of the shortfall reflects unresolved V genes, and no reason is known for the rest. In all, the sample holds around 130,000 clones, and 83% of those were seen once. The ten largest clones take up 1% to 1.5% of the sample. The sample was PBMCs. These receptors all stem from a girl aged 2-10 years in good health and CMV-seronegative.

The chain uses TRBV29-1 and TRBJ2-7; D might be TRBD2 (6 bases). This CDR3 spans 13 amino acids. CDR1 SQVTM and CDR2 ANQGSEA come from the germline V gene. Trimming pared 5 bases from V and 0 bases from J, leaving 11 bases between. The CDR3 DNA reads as TGCAGCGTTTACGGGGGAACCTCCTACGAGCAGTACTTC. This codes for CSVYGGTSYEQYF.

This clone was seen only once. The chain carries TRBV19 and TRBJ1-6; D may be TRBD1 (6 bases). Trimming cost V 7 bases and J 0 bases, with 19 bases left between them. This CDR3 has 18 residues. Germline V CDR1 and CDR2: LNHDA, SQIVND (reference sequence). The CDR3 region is CASKESVRGSSYNSPLHF. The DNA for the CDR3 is TGTGCCAGTAAAGAGTCGGTGAGGGGGAGCTCCTATAATTCACCCCTCCACTTT.

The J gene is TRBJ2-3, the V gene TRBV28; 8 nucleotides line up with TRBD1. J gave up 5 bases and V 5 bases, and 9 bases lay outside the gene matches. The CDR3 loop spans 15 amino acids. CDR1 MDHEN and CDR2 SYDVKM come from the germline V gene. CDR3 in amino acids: CASSPPQGEIDTQYF. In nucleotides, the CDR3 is TGTGCCAGCAGTCCGCCACAGGGGGAGATAGATACGCAGTATTTT. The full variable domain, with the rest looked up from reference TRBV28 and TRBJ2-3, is DVKVTQSSRYLVKRTGEKVFLECVQDMDHENMFWYRQDPGLGLRLIYFSYDVKMKEKGDIPEGYSVSREKKERFSLILESASTNQTSMYLCASSPPQGEIDTQYFGPGTRLTVL.

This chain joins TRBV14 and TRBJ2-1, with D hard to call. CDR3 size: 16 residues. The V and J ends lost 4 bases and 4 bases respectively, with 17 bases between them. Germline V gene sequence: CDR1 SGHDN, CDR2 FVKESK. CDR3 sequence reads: CASSLTLSPVYNEQFF. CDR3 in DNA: TGTGCCAGCAGCCTAACCTTAAGCCCGGTATACAATGAGCAGTTCTTC.

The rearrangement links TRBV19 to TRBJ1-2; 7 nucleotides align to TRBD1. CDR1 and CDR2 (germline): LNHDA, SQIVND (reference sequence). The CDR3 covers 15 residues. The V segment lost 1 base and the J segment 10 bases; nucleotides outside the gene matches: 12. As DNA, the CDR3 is TGTGCCAGTAGTATAGCCCTCCGTTCGACAGGGCTCTACACCTTC. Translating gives CASSIALRSTGLYTF.

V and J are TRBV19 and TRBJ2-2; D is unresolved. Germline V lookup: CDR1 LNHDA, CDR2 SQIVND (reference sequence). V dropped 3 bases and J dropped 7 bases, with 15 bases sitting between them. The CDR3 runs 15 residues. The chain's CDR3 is CASSILTPRGGELFF. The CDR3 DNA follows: TGTGCCAGTAGTATTTTGACTCCCCGAGGCGGGGAGCTGTTTTTT.

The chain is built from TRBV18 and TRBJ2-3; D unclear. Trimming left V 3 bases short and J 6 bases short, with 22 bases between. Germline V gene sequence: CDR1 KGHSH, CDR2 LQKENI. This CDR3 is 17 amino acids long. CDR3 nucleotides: TGTGCCAGCTCACCCAGTAGCTCCATCAACAACTGGGATACGCAGTATTTT. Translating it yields CASSPSSSINNWDTQYF.

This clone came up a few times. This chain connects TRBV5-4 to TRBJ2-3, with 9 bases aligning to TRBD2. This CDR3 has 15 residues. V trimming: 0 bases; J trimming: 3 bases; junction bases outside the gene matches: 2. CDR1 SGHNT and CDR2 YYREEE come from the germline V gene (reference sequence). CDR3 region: CASSLASGETDTQYF. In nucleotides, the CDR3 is TGTGCCAGCAGCTTGGCTAGCGGGGAAACAGATACGCAGTATTTT.

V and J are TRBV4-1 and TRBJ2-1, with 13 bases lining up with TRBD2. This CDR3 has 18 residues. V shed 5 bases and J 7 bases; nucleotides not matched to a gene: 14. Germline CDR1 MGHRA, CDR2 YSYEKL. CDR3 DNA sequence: TGCGCCAGCAGCACGGGACTAGCGGGAACCAGCATCTTTAATGAGCAGTTCTTC. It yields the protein CASSTGLAGTSIFNEQFF.

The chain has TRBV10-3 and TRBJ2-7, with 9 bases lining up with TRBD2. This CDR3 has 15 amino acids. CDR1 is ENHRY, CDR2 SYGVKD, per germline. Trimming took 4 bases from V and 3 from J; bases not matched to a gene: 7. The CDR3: CAISARLAVLYEQYF. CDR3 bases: TGTGCCATCAGTGCTCGACTAGCGGTACTCTACGAGCAGTACTTC.

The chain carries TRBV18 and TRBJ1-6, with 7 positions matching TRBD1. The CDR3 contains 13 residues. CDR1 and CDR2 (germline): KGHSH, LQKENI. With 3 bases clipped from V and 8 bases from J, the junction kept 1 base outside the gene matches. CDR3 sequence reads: CASSPDRDSPLHF. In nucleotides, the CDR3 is TGTGCCAGCTCACCCGACAGGGATTCACCCCTCCACTTT.

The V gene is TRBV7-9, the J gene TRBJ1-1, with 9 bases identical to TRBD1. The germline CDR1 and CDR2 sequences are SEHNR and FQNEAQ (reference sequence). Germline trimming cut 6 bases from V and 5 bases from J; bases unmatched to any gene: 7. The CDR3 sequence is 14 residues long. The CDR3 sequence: CASSSLTGGTEAFF. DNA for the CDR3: TGTGCCAGCAGTTCTTTGACAGGGGGGACTGAAGCTTTCTTT.

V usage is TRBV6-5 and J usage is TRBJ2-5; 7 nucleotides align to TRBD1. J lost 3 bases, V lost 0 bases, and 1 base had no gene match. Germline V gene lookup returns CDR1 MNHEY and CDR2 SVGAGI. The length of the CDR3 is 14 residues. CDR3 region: CASSYSGQKETQYF. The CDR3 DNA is TGTGCCAGCAGTTACTCGGGACAGAAAGAGACCCAGTACTTC.